The 7 T cell receptor beta chains given below trace back to one sample, sequenced in a study of vaccination effects on CD4 cells after COVID-19. These receptors lack a known antigen. Here immunoSEQ multiplex PCR was the method, and the copy in TCRdb shows in-frame clones only, minus some. The sample comprises roughly 71,000 clones, under 85% of which are singletons, and more than 0.9% rests with the top ten. ViraFEST assay sequencing came after antigen-specific CD4+ T cells were expanded with viral peptide pools. The authors isolated CD4+ T cells after 9 to 10 days of culture. All study participants received two doses of BNT162b2 or mRNA-1273 vaccine. The sequences come from CD4+ T cells from PBMCs cultured with HCoV-OC43 spike peptides, collected after COVID-19 vaccination. Subset in this sample: HCoV-OC43 spike overlapping peptide pool stimulation. These receptors all stem from a human donor who received a COVID-19 vaccine.

The gene calls are TRBV5-1 and TRBJ2-1, with a possible D match to TRBD2 (6 bases). V was trimmed by 4 bases and J by 7 bases, leaving 15 bases between them. The germline V gene has CDR1 SGHRS and CDR2 YFSETQ. CDR3 length: 14 amino acids. Here the CDR3 reads CASSGRSRGNEQFF. In nucleotides, the CDR3 is TGCGCCAGCAGCGGACGCTCCCGGGGGAATGAGCAGTTCTTC.

The rearrangement joins TRBV6-5 to TRBJ2-5; 11 positions match TRBD1. This CDR3 region has 16 residues. CDR1 is MNHEY and CDR2 is SVGAGI in the germline V gene. The trim removed 0 bases at V and 5 bases at J, leaving 5 bases unmatched. CDR3 nucleotide sequence: TGTGCCAGCAGTTACTCGGGACAGGGGGAAGGGGAGACCCAGTACTTC. Translation: CASSYSGQGEGETQYF.

J is TRBJ1-1 and V is TRBV5-6; 10 nucleotides line up with TRBD1. Germline assignment: CDR1 SGHDT and CDR2 YYEEEE. The junction had 6 bases not matched to a gene; V was cut back by 3 bases and J by 7 bases. The length of the CDR3 is 14 residues. The CDR3 is CASSSWTGGGEAFF. CDR3 coding DNA: TGTGCCAGCAGCTCATGGACAGGGGGTGGTGAAGCTTTCTTT.

V usage is TRBV7-8 and J usage is TRBJ1-1; D is undetermined. CDR3 length equals 13 residues. With 0 bases removed from V and 7 bases from J, the gap between germline ends came to 9 bases. CDR1 and CDR2 (germline): SGHVS, FQNEAQ. CDR3 nucleotides: TGTGCCAGCAGCTTAGCGCTAGGTGGTGAAGCTTTCTTT. It specifies CASSLALGGEAFF.

This clone occurred once. The genes are TRBV19 and TRBJ2-2; 7 nucleotides agree with TRBD1. The ends lost 4 bases at V and 4 bases at J; junction bases unmatched: 3. The CDR3 runs 14 residues. Germline CDR1 is LNHDA and CDR2 is SQIVND (reference sequence). CDR3 loop: CASSTTGSTGELFF. In DNA, the CDR3 is TGTGCCAGTAGTACGACAGGGAGCACCGGGGAGCTGTTTTTT.

CDR3 amino acids: CASRVSGNNSPLHF. In DNA form, the CDR3 reads TGTGCCAGCAGGGTTTCAGGCAACAATTCACCCCTCCACTTT. The chain recombines TRBV2 with TRBJ1-6; D not resolved. The germline CDR1 and CDR2 sequences are SNHLY and FYNNEI. Trimming pared 6 bases from V and 7 bases from J, leaving 13 bases between. This CDR3 has 14 residues.

The rearrangement links TRBV7-9 to TRBJ2-3; D gene unclear. Trimming removed 5 bases from V and 6 bases from J, with 9 bases in between. The CDR3 sequence is 12 residues long. Germline V gene data show CDR1 as SEHNR and CDR2 as FQNEAQ (reference sequence). The CDR3 sequence: CASSQAPDTQYF. The CDR3 nucleotides read TGTGCCAGCAGCCAGGCGCCGGATACGCAGTATTTT.